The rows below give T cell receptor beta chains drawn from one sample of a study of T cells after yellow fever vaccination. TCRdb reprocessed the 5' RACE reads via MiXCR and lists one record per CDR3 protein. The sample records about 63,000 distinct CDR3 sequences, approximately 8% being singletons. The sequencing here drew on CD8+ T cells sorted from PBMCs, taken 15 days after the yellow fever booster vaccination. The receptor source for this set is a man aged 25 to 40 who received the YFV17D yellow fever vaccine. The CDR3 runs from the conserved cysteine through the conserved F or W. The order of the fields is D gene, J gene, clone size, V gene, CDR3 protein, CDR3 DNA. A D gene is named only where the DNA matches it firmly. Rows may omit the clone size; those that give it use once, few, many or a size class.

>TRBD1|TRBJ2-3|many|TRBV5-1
CASSLETGGTDTQYF
TGCGCCAGCAGCTTGGAAACAGGGGGGACAGATACGCAGTATTTT
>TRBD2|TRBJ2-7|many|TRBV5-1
CASREERGSEQYF
TGCGCCAGCCGGGAGGAGAGGGGCAGCGAGCAGTACTTC
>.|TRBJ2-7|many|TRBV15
CATSDDKDIYEQYF
TGTGCCACCAGCGACGATAAGGACATCTACGAGCAGTACTTC
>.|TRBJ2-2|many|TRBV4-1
CASSQDTELFF
TGCGCCAGCAGCCAAGATACGGAGCTGTTTTTT
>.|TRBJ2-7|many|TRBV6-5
CASSYEETYEQYF
TGTGCCAGCAGTTACGAGGAAACCTACGAGCAGTACTTC
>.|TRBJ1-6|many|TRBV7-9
CASSLYFALHF
TGTGCCAGCAGCCTTTACTTCGCCCTCCACTTT
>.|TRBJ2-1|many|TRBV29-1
CSVDPNGSRNEQFF
TGCAGCGTTGATCCGAACGGGAGTAGAAATGAGCAGTTCTTC
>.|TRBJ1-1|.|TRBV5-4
CASSLGGKGTEAFF
TGTGCCAGCAGCTTGGGGGGAAAAGGGACTGAAGCTTTCTTT
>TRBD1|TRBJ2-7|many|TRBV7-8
CASSFSGTGTRYEQYF
TGTGCCAGCAGCTTCTCCGGGACAGGGACGCGTTACGAGCAGTACTTC
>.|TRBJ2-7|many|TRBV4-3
CASSLDRAGGLNEQYF
TGCGCCAGCAGCCTGGACCGGGCTGGGGGCTTGAACGAGCAGTACTTC
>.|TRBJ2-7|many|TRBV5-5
CASSLSNPEQYF
TGTGCCAGCAGCTTGTCGAACCCGGAGCAGTACTTC
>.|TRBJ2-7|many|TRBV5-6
CASSFTAEGYEQYF
TGTGCCAGCAGCTTCACCGCCGAGGGCTACGAGCAGTACTTC
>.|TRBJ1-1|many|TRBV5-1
CASSLTASRTEAFF
TGCGCCAGCAGCTTGACTGCTTCCCGGACTGAAGCTTTCTTT
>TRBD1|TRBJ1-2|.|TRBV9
CASSVAFMGQGNGYTF
TGTGCCAGCAGCGTAGCGTTTATGGGACAGGGGAATGGCTACACCTTC
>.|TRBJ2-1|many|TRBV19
CASSGTPEGYNEQFF
TGTGCCAGTAGCGGGACTCCAGAGGGCTACAATGAGCAGTTCTTC
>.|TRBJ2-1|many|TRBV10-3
CAIRETGYNEQFF
TGTGCCATCAGAGAGACTGGATACAATGAGCAGTTCTTC
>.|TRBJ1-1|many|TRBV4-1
CASSQGVETEAFF
TGCGCCAGCAGCCAAGGGGTGGAAACTGAAGCTTTCTTT
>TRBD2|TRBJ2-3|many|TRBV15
CATSRATTSGRFTDTQYF
TGTGCCACCAGCAGAGCTACGACTAGCGGGAGATTCACAGATACGCAGTATTTT
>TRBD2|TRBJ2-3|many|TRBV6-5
CASSYSGLAVTDTQYF
TGTGCCAGCAGTTACTCGGGACTAGCGGTCACAGATACGCAGTATTTT
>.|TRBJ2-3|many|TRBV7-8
CASSLSAEPDTQYF
TGTGCCAGCAGCTTATCTGCAGAGCCAGATACGCAGTATTTT
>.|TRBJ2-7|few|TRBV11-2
CASSFGGGSYEQYF
TGTGCCAGCAGCTTTGGGGGAGGCTCCTACGAGCAGTACTTC